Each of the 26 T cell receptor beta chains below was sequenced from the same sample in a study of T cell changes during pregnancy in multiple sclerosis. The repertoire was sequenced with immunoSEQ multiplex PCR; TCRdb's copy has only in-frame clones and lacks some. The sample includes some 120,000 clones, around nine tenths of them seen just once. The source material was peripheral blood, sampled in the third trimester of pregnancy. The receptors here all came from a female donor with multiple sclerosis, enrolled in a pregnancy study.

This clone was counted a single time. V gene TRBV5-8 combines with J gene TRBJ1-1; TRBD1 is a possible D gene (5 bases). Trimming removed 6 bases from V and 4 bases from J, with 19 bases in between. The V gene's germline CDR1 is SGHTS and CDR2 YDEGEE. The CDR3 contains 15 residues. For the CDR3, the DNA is TGTGCCAGCACCCGAGACAGCGACCGAACCACTGAAGCTTTCTTT. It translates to CASTRDSDRTTEAFF. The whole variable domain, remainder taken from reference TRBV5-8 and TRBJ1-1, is EAGVTQSPTHLIKTRGQQATLRCSPISGHTSVYWYQQALGLGLQFLLWYDEGEERNRGNFPPRFSGRQFPNYSSELNVNALELEDSALYLCASTRDSDRTTEAFFGQGTRLTVV.

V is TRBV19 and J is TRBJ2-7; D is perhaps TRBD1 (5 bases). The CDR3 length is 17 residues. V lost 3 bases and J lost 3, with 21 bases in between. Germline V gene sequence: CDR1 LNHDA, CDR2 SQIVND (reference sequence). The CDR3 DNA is TGTGCCAGTAGTATCCAGGGTGAGTTCGCTACTGTCTACGAGCAGTACTTC. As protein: CASSIQGEFATVYEQYF. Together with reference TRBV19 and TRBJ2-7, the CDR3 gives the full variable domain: DGGITQSPKYLFRKEGQNVTLSCEQNLNHDAMYWYRQDPGQGLRLIYYSQIVNDFQKGDIAEGYSVSREKKESFPLTVTSAQKNPTAFYLCASSIQGEFATVYEQYFGPGTRLTVT.

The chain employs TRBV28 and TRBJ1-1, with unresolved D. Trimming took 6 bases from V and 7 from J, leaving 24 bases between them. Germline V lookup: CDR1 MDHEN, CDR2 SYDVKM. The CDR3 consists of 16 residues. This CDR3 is CASRRSGLHVGIEAFF. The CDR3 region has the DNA TGTGCCAGCAGGCGATCCGGCCTCCACGTGGGCATTGAAGCTTTCTTT.

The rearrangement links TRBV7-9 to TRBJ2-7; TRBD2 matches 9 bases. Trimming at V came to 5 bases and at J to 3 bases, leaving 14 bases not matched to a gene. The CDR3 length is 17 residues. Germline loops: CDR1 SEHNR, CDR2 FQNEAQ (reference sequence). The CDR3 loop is CASSPRTPAGGIYEQYF. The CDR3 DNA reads TGTGCCAGCAGCCCGCGGACCCCCGCGGGGGGGATCTACGAGCAGTACTTC.

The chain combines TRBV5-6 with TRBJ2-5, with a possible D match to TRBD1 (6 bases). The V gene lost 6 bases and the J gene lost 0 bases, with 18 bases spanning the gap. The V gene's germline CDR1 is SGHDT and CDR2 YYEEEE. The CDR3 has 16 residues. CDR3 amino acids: CASTERDNPYQETQYF. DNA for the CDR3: TGTGCCAGCACCGAGAGGGACAACCCATACCAAGAGACCCAGTACTTC.

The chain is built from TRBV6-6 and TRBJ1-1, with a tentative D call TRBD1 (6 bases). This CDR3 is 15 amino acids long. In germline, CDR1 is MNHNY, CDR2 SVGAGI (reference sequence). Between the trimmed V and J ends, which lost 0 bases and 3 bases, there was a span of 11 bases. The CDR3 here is CASSYSNPGDTEAFF. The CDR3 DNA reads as TGTGCCAGCAGTTACTCGAACCCAGGGGACACTGAAGCTTTCTTT.

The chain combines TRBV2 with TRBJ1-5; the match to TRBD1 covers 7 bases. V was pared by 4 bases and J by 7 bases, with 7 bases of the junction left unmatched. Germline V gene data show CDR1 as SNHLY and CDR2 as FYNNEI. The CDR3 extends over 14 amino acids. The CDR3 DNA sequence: TGTGCCAGCAGTGCGGAGGGGGCTGTACAGCCCCAGCATTTT. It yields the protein CASSAEGAVQPQHF.

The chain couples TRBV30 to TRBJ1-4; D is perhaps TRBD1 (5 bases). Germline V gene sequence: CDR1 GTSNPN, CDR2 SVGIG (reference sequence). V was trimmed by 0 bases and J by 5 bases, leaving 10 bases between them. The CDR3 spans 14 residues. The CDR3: CAWSVGGGNEKLFF. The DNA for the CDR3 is TGTGCCTGGAGTGTCGGGGGAGGGAATGAAAAACTGTTTTTT.

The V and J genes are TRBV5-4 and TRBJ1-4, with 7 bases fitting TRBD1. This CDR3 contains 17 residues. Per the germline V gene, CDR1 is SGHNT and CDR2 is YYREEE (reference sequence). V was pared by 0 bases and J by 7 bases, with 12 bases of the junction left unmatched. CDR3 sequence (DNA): TGTGCCAGCAGCTTGGGGCCTGTCCAGGGGGTCGGTGAAAAACTGTTTTTT. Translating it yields CASSLGPVQGVGEKLFF.

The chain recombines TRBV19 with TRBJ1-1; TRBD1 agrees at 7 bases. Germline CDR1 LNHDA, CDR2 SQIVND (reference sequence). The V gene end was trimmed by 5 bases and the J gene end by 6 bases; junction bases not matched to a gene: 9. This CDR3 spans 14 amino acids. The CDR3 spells CASSRTGVYAEAFF. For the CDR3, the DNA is TGTGCCAGTAGTCGGACAGGTGTCTATGCTGAAGCTTTCTTT.

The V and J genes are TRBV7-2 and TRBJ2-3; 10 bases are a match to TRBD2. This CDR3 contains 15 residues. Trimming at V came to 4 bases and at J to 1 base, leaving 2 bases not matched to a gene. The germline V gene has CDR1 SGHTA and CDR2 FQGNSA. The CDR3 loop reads CASSSTSGGTDTQYF. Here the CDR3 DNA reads TGTGCCAGCAGCTCAACTAGCGGGGGCACAGATACGCAGTATTTT.

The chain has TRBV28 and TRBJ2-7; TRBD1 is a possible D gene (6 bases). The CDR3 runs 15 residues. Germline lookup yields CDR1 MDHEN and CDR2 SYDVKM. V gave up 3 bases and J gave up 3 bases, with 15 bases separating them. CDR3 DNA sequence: TGTGCCAGCAGTTTGGGTGGGGACATGAACTACGAGCAGTACTTC. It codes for CASSLGGDMNYEQYF.

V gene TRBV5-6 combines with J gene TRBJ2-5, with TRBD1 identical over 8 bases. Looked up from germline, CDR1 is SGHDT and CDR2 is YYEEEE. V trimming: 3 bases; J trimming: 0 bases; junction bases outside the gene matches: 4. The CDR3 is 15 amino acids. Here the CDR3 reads CASSSGQEYQETQYF. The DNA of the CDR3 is TGTGCCAGCAGCTCGGGACAGGAGTACCAAGAGACCCAGTACTTC.

The CDR3 spells CSAGRGNTGELFF. DNA for the CDR3: TGCAGCGCTGGGAGGGGGAACACCGGGGAGCTGTTTTTT. This chain links TRBV29-1 with TRBJ2-2; 7 positions agree with TRBD2. Germline-derived CDR1 and CDR2 are SQVTM and ANQGSEA. J gave up 1 base and V 7 bases, and 3 bases lay outside the gene matches. The CDR3 sequence is 13 residues long.

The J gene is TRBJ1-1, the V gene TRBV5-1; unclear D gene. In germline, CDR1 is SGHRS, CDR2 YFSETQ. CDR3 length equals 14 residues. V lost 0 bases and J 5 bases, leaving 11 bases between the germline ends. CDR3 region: CASSLGHRGTEAFF. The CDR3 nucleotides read TGCGCCAGCAGCTTGGGACACCGGGGAACTGAAGCTTTCTTT.

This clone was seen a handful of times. The CDR3 protein is CASSDRGRDTEAFF. In DNA form, the CDR3 reads TGTGCCAGTAGCGACAGGGGACGGGACACTGAAGCTTTCTTT. The V gene is TRBV19, the J gene TRBJ1-1; 8 nucleotides match TRBD1. The CDR3 has 14 residues. From germline, CDR1 is LNHDA and CDR2 SQIVND (reference sequence). V trimming: 6 bases; J trimming: 3 bases; junction bases outside the gene matches: 6.

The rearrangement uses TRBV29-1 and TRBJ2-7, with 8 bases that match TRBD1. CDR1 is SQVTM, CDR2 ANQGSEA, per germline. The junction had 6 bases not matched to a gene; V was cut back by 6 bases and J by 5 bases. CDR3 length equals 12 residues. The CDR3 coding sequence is TGCAGCGTCATCCAGGGGGCGGACGAGCAGTACTTC. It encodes CSVIQGADEQYF.

The CDR3 loop is CASSPPQTGAGNTIYF. CDR3 DNA sequence: TGTGCCAGCAGCCCACCCCAGACAGGGGCTGGAAACACCATATATTTT. The rearrangement uses TRBV7-9 and TRBJ1-3; TRBD1 matches 8 bases. Germline V lookup: CDR1 SEHNR, CDR2 FQNEAQ (reference sequence). Trimming at V came to 5 bases and at J to 2 bases, leaving 8 bases not matched to a gene. The CDR3 covers 16 residues.

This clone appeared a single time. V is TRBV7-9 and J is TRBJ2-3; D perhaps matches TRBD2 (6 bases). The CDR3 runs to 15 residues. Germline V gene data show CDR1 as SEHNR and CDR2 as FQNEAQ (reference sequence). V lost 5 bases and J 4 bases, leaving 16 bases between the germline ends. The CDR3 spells CASSLLQSGSDTQYF. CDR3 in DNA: TGTGCCAGCAGCCTACTGCAGAGCGGGTCAGATACGCAGTATTTT.

CDR3 coding DNA: TGTGCCATCACCGGGGGGGGGTTTGGGACTGAAGCTTTCTTT. Encoded protein: CAITGGGFGTEAFF. The rearrangement uses TRBV10-3 and TRBJ1-1; a possible D gene is TRBD1 (5 bases). Germline CDR1 reads ENHRY; CDR2 reads SYGVKD. V lost 7 bases, J lost 5 bases, and 17 bases lay in between. The CDR3 spans 14 residues.

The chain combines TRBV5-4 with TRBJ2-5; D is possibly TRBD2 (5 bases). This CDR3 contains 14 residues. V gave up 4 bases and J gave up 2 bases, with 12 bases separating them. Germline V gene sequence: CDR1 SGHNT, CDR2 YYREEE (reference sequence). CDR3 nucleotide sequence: TGTGCCAGCAGCCCCTCGGACTCTCAAGAGACCCAGTACTTC. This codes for CASSPSDSQETQYF.

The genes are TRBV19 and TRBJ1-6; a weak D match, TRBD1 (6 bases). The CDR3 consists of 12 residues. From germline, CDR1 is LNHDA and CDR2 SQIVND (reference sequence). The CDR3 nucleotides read TGTGCGGTCGGGGGGGCTATAGGCCCCCTCCACTTT. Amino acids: CAVGGAIGPLHF.

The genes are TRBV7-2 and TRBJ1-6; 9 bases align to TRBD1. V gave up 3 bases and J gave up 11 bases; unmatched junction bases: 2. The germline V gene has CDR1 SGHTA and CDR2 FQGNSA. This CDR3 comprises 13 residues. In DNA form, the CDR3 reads TGTGCCAGCAGCTTCCGGGACAGGGCACCCCTCCACTTT. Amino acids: CASSFRDRAPLHF.

The CDR3 region has the DNA TGTGCCTGGAGTAAGACAATCTCCTACAATGAGCAGTTCTTC. Translated, it gives CAWSKTISYNEQFF. The gene calls are TRBV30 and TRBJ2-1; D gene uncertain. The CDR3 loop spans 14 amino acids. Trimming left V 2 bases short and J 0 bases short, with 8 bases between. Looked up from germline, CDR1 is GTSNPN and CDR2 is SVGIG (reference sequence).

CDR3 sequence: CASSSRPYEQYF. In DNA, the CDR3 is TGTGCCAGCAGTTCTAGGCCCTACGAGCAGTACTTC. The rearrangement joins TRBV28 to TRBJ2-7; D remains ambiguous. The CDR3 totals 12 residues. V dropped 4 bases and J dropped 2 bases, with 6 bases sitting between them. Germline values: CDR1 MDHEN, CDR2 SYDVKM.

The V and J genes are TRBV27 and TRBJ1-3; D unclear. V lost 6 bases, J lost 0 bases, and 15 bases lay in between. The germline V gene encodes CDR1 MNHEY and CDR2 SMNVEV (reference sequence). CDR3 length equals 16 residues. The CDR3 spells CASSRTRTSSGNTIYF. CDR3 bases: TGTGCCAGCAGCCGTACTAGGACCTCCTCTGGAAACACCATATATTTT.